This T cell receptor (beta chain) was profiled in a study of blood T cell repertoires in COVID-19. Of note for this clone: Other DNA sequences in the sample encode the same CDR3.

The CDR3 is 15 residues long. Germline-derived CDR1 and CDR2 are SGHTA and FQGNSA. V dropped 5 bases and J dropped 3; count of bases not matched to a gene: 3. Sequencing was performed with immunoSEQ multiplex PCR; in TCRdb, only in-frame clones are kept and a portion is missing. The repertoire includes hundreds of thousands of clones, 85% of them detected once, and more than 10% sits in the top ten. The V gene is TRBV7-2, the J gene TRBJ2-1; 11 bases match TRBD2. Sequencing input: peripheral blood. The TCR originated in a human donor in a cohort sampled during active COVID-19. CDR3 nucleotides: TGTGCCAGCAGCCTCGGGACTAGCGGCTACAATGAGCAGTTCTTC. This gives the protein CASSLGTSGYNEQFF.